Following are 6 T cell receptor beta chains from one sample sequenced in a study of PD-1 blockade in classical Hodgkin lymphoma. Clones were read by immunoSEQ multiplex PCR, and TCRdb kept only the in-frame ones, dropping some. The sample records approximately 110,000 clones, about nine tenths being singletons. Indicated time point: cycle 4 day 1 (C4D1), after 6 weeks of nivolumab. All trial patients relapsed after autologous stem cell transplantation. The input for sequencing was peripheral blood mononuclear cells (PBMCs), taken before the fourth cycle of nivolumab. Source of these receptors: a human donor with classical Hodgkin lymphoma.

This rearrangement joins TRBV6-5 to TRBJ1-1, with a weak D call TRBD1 (5 bases). Per the germline V gene, CDR1 is MNHEY and CDR2 is SVGAGI. Trimming removed 2 bases from V and 0 bases from J, with 13 bases in between. The CDR3 spans 16 residues. Here the CDR3 DNA reads TGTGCCAGCAGTTACCAGGCGACAGACATGAACACTGAAGCTTTCTTT. Protein product: CASSYQATDMNTEAFF.

CDR3 residues: CASGLGLQHF. CDR3 nucleotides: TGTGCCAGCGGCTTGGGACTCCAGCATTTT. This chain links TRBV6-6 with TRBJ1-5; tentatively, D is TRBD1 (5 bases). V was cut by 8 bases and J by 12 bases, with 11 bases left in between. The CDR3 totals 10 residues. Germline V gives CDR1 MNHNY, CDR2 SVGAGI (reference sequence).

The chain carries TRBV28 and TRBJ1-1; 8 bases fit TRBD1. Germline V gene lookup returns CDR1 MDHEN and CDR2 SYDVKM. The CDR3 contains 17 residues. V trimming: 3 bases; J trimming: 6 bases; junction bases outside the gene matches: 15. CDR3 region: CASSFLSGGQVKAEAFF. CDR3 coding DNA: TGTGCCAGCAGTTTTCTGTCGGGGGGACAGGTGAAAGCTGAAGCTTTCTTT.

J is TRBJ1-5 and V is TRBV5-6; D remains unclear. This CDR3 is built from 15 residues. Deletions cut 1 base from V and 1 base from J, with 9 bases between. The germline V gene has CDR1 SGHDT and CDR2 YYEEEE. The CDR3 sequence: CASSLWDRSNQPQHF. The CDR3 region has the DNA TGTGCCAGCAGCTTGTGGGATAGGAGCAATCAGCCCCAGCATTTT.

V usage is TRBV2 and J usage is TRBJ2-3, with D perhaps TRBD1 or TRBD2 (5 bases each). Germline CDR1 SNHLY, CDR2 FYNNEI. The CDR3 has 16 residues. Trimming left V 6 bases short and J 8 bases short, with 24 bases between. This CDR3 reads CASSSSGTAAGGTQYF. CDR3 nucleotides: TGTGCCAGCAGCTCCTCGGGGACCGCGGCAGGAGGTACGCAGTATTTT.

The chain recombines TRBV15 with TRBJ2-6; a possible D gene is TRBD2 (5 bases). The CDR3 is made up of 18 amino acids. Trimming left V 0 bases short and J 0 bases short, with 12 bases between. The germline CDR1 and CDR2 sequences are LNHNV and YYDKDF (reference sequence). CDR3 nucleotide sequence: TGTGCCACCAGCAGAGATCGGGGATTGGGCTCTGGGGCCAACGTCCTGACTTTC. Translating gives CATSRDRGLGSGANVLTF. The whole variable domain, remainder taken from reference TRBV15 and TRBJ2-6, is DAMVIQNPRYQVTQFGKPVTLSCSQTLNHNVMYWYQQKSSQAPKLLFHYYDKDFNNEADTPDNFQSRRPNTSFCFLDIRSPGLGDTAMYLCATSRDRGLGSGANVLTFGAGSRLTVL.